Listed below are T cell receptor beta chains from one sample, sequenced in a study of OX40 agonist ivuxolimab in advanced cancers. TCRdb's copy holds only in-frame clones and misses some; the assay was immunoSEQ multiplex PCR. Of about 21,000 clones listed, roughly 91% are singletons. The source was CD4+ or CD8+ T cells sorted from blood, collected in a trial of the OX40 agonist ivuxolimab. The receptors stem from an adult with an advanced solid tumor such as melanoma, head and neck, liver or kidney cancer. Each CDR3 is given with its conserved first and last residue. The D gene is left open where the match is weak. Some rows mark clone size as missing; the rest say once, few, many or name a class of expanded clone.

V,size,D,J,DNA,CDR3
TRBV15,-,TRBD2,TRBJ2-3,TGTGCCACCAGCAGAGTCGATAGCGGGGCAGATACGCAGTATTTT,CATSRVDSGADTQYF
TRBV11-2,-,-,TRBJ1-2,TGTGCCAGCAGCCACCGGGACACGGCGATCTATGGCTACACCTTC,CASSHRDTAIYGYTF
TRBV2,few,-,TRBJ1-1,TGTGCCAGCATAGGAAACATGAACACTGAAGCTTTCTTT,CASIGNMNTEAFF
TRBV25-1,-,-,TRBJ2-1,TGTGCCAGCAGTGAGGGACTCAGGCGTGAGCAGTTCTTC,CASSEGLRREQFF
TRBV7-3,-,TRBD1,TRBJ2-2,TGTGCCAGCAGCTCTAGGGGCCGGACAGGGTGGTGGACCGGGGAGCTGTTTTTT,CASSSRGRTGWWTGELFF
TRBV7-9,-,TRBD1,TRBJ1-5,TGTGCCAGCAGCTTCGGAGGCCAGGGGGCGCGTTCCCAGCCCCAGCATTTT,CASSFGGQGARSQPQHF
TRBV29-1,-,-,TRBJ2-7,TGCAGCGTTGAATATTCGGGACGTTACGAGCAGTACTTC,CSVEYSGRYEQYF
TRBV9,medium-sized,TRBD2,TRBJ2-1,TGTGCCAGCAGCGCTAGCGGGGGGGCCAATGAGCAGTTCTTC,CASSASGGANEQFF
TRBV7-3,-,-,TRBJ2-7,TGTGCCAGCAGCTTTAATCAGGGCGGGTTCTACGAGCAGTACTTC,CASSFNQGGFYEQYF
TRBV2,-,-,TRBJ1-2,TGTGCCAGCAGTGTGGACAGTGCGGGCTACACCTTC,CASSVDSAGYTF
TRBV4-1,-,-,TRBJ1-1,TGCGCCAGCAGCCAAAGGGGGACTGAAGCTTTCTTT,CASSQRGTEAFF
TRBV6-5,few,-,TRBJ2-2,TGTGCCAGCAGTTACGGGGACGGGGAGCTGTTTTTT,CASSYGDGELFF
TRBV13,once,-,TRBJ1-5,TGTGCCAGCAGCACCGGTGTGGGCAATCAGCCCCAGCATTTT,CASSTGVGNQPQHF
TRBV4-1,-,-,TRBJ2-7,TGCGCCAGCAGCCAATTGGACGGGTCCTACGAGCAGTACTTC,CASSQLDGSYEQYF
TRBV6-5,-,-,TRBJ1-6,TGTGCCAGCAGATACGACGGAGCCAATTCACCCCTCCACTTT,CASRYDGANSPLHF
TRBV2,once,-,TRBJ2-2,TGTGCCAGCAGTCCTCCGACAGGGCGGGGATTCGGGGAGCTGTTTTTT,CASSPPTGRGFGELFF
TRBV7-6,-,TRBD1,TRBJ2-2,TGTGCCAGCAGCCCCGGGACAGGGGGCCCCGGGGAGCTGTTTTTT,CASSPGTGGPGELFF
TRBV7-9,-,TRBD2,TRBJ2-7,TGTGCCAGCAGCTTTTCGTCGTTAAGCGGGACGGGGGAGCAGTACTTC,CASSFSSLSGTGEQYF
TRBV2,-,TRBD1,TRBJ2-5,TGTGCCAGCACCAGGGGGACCTCGTACCAAGAGACCCAGTACTTC,CASTRGTSYQETQYF
TRBV6-5,-,-,TRBJ1-1,TGTGCCAGCAGTTACTCAATGGGCCAAAAAGAAGCTTTCTTT,CASSYSMGQKEAFF
TRBV10-1,-,TRBD1,TRBJ1-5,TGCGCCAGCAGTGTTAATGCGGGACAGGGGGCCCGTCAGCCCCAGCATTTT,CASSVNAGQGARQPQHF
TRBV4-2,-,-,TRBJ2-1,TGTGCCAGCAGCCAAGGTGGAGTCTCCAATGAGCAGTTCTTC,CASSQGGVSNEQFF
TRBV7-9,-,TRBD1,TRBJ2-4,TGTGCCAGCAGCTTGGCAGGGGGCTTGGCCAAAAACATTCAGTACTTC,CASSLAGGLAKNIQYF